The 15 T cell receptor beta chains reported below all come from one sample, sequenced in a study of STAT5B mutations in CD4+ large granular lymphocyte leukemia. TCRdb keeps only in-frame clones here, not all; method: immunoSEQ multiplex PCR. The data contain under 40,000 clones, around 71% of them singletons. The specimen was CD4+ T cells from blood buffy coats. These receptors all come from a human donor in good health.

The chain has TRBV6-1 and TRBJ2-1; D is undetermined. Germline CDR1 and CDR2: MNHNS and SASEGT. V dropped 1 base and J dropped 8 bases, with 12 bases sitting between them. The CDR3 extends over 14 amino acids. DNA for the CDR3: TGTGCCAGCAGTGAAGTGACGCCTCCCTATGAGCAGTTCTTC. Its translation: CASSEVTPPYEQFF.

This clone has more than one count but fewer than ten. The CDR3 region has the DNA TGTGCCAGTAGAACGACAGGGGGCATAAATGAGCAGTTCTTC. Protein: CASRTTGGINEQFF. The V gene is TRBV19, the J gene TRBJ2-1, with 10 bases fitting TRBD1. Germline V gene lookup returns CDR1 LNHDA and CDR2 SQIVND (reference sequence). Unmatched junction bases numbered 6, after V lost 6 bases and J lost 7 bases. CDR3 length equals 14 residues.

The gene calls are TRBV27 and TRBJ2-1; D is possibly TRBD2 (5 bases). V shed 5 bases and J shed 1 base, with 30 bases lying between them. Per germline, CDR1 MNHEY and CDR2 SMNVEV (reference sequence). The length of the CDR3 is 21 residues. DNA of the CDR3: TGTGCCAGCAGTGACCGTGACTTGACGGGGTTTACTTTAGGATCCTACAATGAGCAGTTCTTC. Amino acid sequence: CASSDRDLTGFTLGSYNEQFF.

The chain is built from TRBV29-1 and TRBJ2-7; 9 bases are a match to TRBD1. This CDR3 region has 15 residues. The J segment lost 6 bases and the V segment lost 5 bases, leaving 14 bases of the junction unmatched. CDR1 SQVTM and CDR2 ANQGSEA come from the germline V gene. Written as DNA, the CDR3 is TGCAGCGTTAGCCAATCCGGGACAGGGATCCGCGAGCAGTACTTC. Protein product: CSVSQSGTGIREQYF.

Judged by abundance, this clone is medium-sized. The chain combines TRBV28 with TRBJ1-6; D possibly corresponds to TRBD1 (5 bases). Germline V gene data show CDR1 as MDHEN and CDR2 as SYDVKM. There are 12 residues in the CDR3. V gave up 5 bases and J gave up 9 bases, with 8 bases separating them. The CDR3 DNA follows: TGTGCCAGCAGTATCGGGGGTTCACCCCTCCACTTT. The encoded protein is CASSIGGSPLHF.

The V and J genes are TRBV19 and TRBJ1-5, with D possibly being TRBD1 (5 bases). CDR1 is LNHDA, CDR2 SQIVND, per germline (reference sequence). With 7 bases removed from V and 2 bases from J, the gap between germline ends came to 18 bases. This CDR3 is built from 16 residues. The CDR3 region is CASTPDRMQGNQPQHF. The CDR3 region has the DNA TGTGCCAGTACCCCAGACAGAATGCAGGGCAATCAGCCCCAGCATTTT.

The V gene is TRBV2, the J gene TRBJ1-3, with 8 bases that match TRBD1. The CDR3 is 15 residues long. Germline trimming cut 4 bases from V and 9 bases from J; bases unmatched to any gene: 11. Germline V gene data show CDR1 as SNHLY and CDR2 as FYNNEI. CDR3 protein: CASSAQGAQATTIYF. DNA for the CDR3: TGTGCCAGCAGTGCTCAGGGGGCCCAGGCTACCACCATATATTTT.

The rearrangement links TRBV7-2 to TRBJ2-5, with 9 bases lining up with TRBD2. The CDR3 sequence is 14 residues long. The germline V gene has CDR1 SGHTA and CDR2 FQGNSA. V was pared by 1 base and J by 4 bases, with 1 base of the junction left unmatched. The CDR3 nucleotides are TGTGCCAGCAGCTTAGGAGCGGGGGGAGAGACCCAGTACTTC. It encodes CASSLGAGGETQYF.

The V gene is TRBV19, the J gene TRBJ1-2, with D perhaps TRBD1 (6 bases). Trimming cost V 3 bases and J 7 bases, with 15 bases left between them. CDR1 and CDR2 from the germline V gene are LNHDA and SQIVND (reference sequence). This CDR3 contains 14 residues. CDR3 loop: CASSISGATAGYTF. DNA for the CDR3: TGTGCCAGTAGTATTTCGGGGGCCACGGCTGGCTACACCTTC.

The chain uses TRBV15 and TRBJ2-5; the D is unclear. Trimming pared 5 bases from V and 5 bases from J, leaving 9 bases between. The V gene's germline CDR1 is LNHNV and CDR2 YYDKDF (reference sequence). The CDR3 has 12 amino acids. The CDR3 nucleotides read TGTGCCACCAGCCCCGGTCTGGAGACCCAGTACTTC. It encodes CATSPGLETQYF.

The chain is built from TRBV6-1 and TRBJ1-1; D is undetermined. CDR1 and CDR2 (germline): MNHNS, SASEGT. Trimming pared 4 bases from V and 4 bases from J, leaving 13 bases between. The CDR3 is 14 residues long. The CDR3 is CASSVSGNPTEAFF. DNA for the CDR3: TGTGCCAGCAGTGTGTCCGGGAACCCCACTGAAGCTTTCTTT.

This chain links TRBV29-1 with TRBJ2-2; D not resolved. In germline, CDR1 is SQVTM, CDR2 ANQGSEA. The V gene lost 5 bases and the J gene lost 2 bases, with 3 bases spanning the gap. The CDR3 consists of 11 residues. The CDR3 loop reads CSVSNTGELFF. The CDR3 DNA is TGCAGCGTTAGCAACACCGGGGAGCTGTTTTTT.

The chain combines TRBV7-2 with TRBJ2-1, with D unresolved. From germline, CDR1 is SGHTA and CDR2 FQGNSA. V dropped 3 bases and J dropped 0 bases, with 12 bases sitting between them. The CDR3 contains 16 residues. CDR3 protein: CASSLVAWSSYNEQFF. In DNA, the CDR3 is TGTGCCAGCAGCTTGGTAGCCTGGAGCTCCTACAATGAGCAGTTCTTC. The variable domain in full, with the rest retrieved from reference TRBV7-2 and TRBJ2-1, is GAGVSQSPSNKVTEKGKDVELRCDPISGHTALYWYRQSLGQGLEFLIYFQGNSAPDKSGLPSDRFSAERTGGSVSTLTIQRTQQEDSAVYLCASSLVAWSSYNEQFFGPGTRLTVL.

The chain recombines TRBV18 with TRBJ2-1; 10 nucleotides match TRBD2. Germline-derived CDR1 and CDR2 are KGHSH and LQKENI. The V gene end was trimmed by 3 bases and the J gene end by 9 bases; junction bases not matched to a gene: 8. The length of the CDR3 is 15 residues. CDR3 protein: CASSPQRGGLGEQFF. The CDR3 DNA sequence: TGTGCCAGCTCACCCCAGCGGGGGGGCCTGGGTGAGCAGTTCTTC.

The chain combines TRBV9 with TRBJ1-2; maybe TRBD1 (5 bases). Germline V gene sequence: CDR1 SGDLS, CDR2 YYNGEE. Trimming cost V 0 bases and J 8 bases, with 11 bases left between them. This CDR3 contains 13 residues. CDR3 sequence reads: CASSVAGVSGYTF. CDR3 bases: TGTGCCAGCAGCGTAGCGGGGGTTAGCGGCTACACCTTC.